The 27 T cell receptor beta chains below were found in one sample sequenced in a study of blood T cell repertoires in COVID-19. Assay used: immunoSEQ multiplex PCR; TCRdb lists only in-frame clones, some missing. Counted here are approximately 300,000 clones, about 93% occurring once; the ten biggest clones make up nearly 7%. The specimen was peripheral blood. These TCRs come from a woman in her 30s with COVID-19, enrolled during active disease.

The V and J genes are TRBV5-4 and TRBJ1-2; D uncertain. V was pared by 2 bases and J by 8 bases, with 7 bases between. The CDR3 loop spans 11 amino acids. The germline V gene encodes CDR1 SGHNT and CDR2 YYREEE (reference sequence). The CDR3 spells CASSFGRGYTF. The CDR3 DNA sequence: TGTGCCAGCAGCTTTGGGAGGGGCTACACCTTC. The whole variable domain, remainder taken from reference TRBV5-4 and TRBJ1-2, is ETGVTQSPTHLIKTRGQQVTLRCSSQSGHNTVSWYQQALGQGPQFIFQYYREEENGRGNFPPRFSGLQFPNYSSELNVNALELDDSALYLCASSFGRGYTFGSGTRLTVV.

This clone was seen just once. CDR3 nucleotide sequence: TGTGCCAGCTCACCTCTTGATCCGGGACTCTCGCCAGATACGCAGTATTTT. This translates into CASSPLDPGLSPDTQYF. J is TRBJ2-3 and V is TRBV18, with D perhaps TRBD2 (6 bases). Trimming removed 3 bases from V and 4 bases from J, with 20 bases in between. Germline V gene sequence: CDR1 KGHSH, CDR2 LQKENI. The CDR3 has 17 residues.

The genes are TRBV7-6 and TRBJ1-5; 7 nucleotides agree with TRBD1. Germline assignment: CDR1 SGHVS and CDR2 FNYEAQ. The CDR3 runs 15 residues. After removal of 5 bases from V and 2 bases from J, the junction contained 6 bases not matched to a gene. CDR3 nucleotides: TGTGCCAGCAGCCCACAGGGGATGGGCAATCAGCCCCAGCATTTT. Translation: CASSPQGMGNQPQHF.

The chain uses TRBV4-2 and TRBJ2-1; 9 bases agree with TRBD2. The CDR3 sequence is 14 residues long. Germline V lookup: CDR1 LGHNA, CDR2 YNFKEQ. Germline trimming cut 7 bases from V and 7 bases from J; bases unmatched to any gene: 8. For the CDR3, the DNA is TGTGCCAGCACCCTTAGCGGGAGTAGGAATGAGCAGTTCTTC. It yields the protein CASTLSGSRNEQFF.

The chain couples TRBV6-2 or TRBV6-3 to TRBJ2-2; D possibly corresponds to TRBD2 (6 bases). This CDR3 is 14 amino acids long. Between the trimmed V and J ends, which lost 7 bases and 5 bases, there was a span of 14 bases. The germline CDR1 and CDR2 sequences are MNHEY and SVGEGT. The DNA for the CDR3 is TGTGCCAGCACCCCGGGGACTTTAACCGGGGAGCTGTTTTTT. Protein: CASTPGTLTGELFF.

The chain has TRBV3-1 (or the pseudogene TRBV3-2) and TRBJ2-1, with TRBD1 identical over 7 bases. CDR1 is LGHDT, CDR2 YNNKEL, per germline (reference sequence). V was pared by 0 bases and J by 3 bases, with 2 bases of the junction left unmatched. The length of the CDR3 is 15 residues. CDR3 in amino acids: CASSQEGTVYNEQFF. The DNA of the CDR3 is TGTGCCAGCAGCCAAGAAGGGACAGTCTACAATGAGCAGTTCTTC.

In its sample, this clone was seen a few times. CDR3 sequence reads: CASSISGGLNTEAFF. The CDR3 DNA sequence: TGTGCCAGTAGTATCAGCGGGGGGCTGAACACTGAAGCTTTCTTT. The V and J genes are TRBV19 and TRBJ1-1; TRBD1 is a possible D gene (6 bases). The length of the CDR3 is 15 residues. The germline V gene encodes CDR1 LNHDA and CDR2 SQIVND (reference sequence). With 3 bases removed from V and 0 bases from J, the gap between germline ends came to 11 bases. Based on the CDR3 plus reference TRBV19 and TRBJ1-1, the full variable domain is DGGITQSPKYLFRKEGQNVTLSCEQNLNHDAMYWYRQDPGQGLRLIYYSQIVNDFQKGDIAEGYSVSREKKESFPLTVTSAQKNPTAFYLCASSISGGLNTEAFFGQGTRLTVV.

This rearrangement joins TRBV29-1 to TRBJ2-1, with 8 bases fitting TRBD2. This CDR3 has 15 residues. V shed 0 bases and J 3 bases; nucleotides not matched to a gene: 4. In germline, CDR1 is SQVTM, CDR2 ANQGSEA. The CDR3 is CSVEESSGYYNEQFF. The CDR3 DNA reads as TGCAGCGTTGAAGAATCTAGCGGGTACTACAATGAGCAGTTCTTC.

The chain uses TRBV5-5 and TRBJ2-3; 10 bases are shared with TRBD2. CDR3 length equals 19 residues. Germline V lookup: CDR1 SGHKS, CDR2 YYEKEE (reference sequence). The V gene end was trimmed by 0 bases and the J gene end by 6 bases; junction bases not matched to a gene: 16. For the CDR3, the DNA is TGTGCCAGCAGCTTGGGGCTAGCGGGAGTTTTAGGCTTGTCGGATACGCAGTATTTT. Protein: CASSLGLAGVLGLSDTQYF.

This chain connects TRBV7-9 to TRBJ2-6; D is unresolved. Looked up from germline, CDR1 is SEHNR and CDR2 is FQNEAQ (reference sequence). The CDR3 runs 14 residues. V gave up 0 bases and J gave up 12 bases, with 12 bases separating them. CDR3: CASSLATGPRVLTF. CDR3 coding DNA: TGTGCCAGCAGCTTAGCCACCGGTCCCCGCGTCCTGACTTTC. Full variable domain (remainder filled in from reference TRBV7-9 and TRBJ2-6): DTGVSQNPRHKITKRGQNVTFRCDPISEHNRLYWYRQTLGQGPEFLTYFQNEAQLEKSRLLSDRFSAERPKGSFSTLEIQRTEQGDSAMYLCASSLATGPRVLTFGAGSRLTVL.

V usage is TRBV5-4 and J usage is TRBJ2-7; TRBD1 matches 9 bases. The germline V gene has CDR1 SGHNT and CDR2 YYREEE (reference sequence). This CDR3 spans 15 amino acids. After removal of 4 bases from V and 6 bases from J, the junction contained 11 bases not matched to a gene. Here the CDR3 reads CASSPDRGLGREQYF. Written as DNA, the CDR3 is TGTGCCAGCAGCCCGGACAGGGGATTGGGGCGCGAGCAGTACTTC. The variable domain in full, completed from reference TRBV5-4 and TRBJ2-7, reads ETGVTQSPTHLIKTRGQQVTLRCSSQSGHNTVSWYQQALGQGPQFIFQYYREEENGRGNFPPRFSGLQFPNYSSELNVNALELDDSALYLCASSPDRGLGREQYFGPGTRLTVT.

The CDR3 spells CATTGEGSDTQYF. The CDR3 DNA is TGTGCCACCACCGGGGAGGGTTCAGATACGCAGTATTTT. The chain is built from TRBV24-1 and TRBJ2-3; TRBD2 matches at 7 bases. The germline gives CDR1 KGHDR, CDR2 SFDVKD. Losses at the gene ends were 8 bases for V and 4 bases for J; bases not matched to a gene: 5. The CDR3 consists of 13 residues.

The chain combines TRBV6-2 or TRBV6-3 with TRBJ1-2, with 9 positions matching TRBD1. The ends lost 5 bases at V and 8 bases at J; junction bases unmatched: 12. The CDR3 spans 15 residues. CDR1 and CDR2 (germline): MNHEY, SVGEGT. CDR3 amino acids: CASSPGQGRAWGYTF. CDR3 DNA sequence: TGTGCCAGCAGTCCCGGACAGGGGCGTGCGTGGGGCTACACCTTC.

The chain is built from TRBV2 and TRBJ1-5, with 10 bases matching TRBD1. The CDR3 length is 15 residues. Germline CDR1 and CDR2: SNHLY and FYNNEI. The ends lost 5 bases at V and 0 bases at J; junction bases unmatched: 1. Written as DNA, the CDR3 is TGTGCCAGCAGTTGGGACAGGGGTAGCAATCAGCCCCAGCATTTT. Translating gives CASSWDRGSNQPQHF.

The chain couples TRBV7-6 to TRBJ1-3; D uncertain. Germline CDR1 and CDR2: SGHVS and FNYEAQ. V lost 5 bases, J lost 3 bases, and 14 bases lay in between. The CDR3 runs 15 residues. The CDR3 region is CASSPSGGFGNTIYF. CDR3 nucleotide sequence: TGTGCCAGCAGCCCCTCAGGAGGTTTTGGAAACACCATATATTTT.

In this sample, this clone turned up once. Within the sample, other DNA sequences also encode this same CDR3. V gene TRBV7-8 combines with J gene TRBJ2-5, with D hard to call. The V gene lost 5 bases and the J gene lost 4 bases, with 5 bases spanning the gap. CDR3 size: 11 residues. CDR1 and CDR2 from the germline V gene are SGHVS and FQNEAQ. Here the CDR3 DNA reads TGTGCCAGCAGCCCCAGAGAGACCCAGTACTTC. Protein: CASSPRETQYF.

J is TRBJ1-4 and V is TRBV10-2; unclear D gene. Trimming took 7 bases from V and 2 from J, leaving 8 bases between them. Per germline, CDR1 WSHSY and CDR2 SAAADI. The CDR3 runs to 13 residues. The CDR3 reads CASKTSTNEKLFF. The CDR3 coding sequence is TGCGCCAGCAAGACAAGCACTAATGAAAAACTGTTTTTT.

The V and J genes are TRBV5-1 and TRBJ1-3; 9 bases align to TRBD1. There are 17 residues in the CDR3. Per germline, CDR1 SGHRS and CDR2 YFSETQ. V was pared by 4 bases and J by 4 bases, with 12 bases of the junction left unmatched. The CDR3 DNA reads TGCGCCAGCAGCATCGGACCGGGACAGGGTGCAGGAAACACCATATATTTT. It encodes CASSIGPGQGAGNTIYF.

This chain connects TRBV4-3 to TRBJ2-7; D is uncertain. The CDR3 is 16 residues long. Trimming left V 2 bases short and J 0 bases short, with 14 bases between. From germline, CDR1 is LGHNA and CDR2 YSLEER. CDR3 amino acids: CASSQTLTPSSYEQYF. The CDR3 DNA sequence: TGCGCCAGCAGCCAAACACTGACACCGAGCTCCTACGAGCAGTACTTC.

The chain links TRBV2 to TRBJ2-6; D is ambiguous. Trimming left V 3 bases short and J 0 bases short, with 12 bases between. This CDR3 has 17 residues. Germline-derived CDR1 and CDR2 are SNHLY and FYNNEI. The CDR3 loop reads CASSEKIGLSGANVLTF. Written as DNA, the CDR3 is TGTGCCAGCAGTGAGAAAATTGGGCTCTCTGGGGCCAACGTCCTGACTTTC.

CDR3 sequence reads: CASSSTGGYNEQFF. CDR3 in DNA: TGTGCCAGCAGCTCCACCGGGGGCTACAATGAGCAGTTCTTC. This chain uses TRBV7-3 with TRBJ2-1, with TRBD2 as a possible D gene (6 bases). Germline V CDR1 and CDR2: SGHTA, FQGTGA. The CDR3 covers 14 residues. Trimming took off 4 bases at V and 3 bases at J, with 10 bases between the two ends. The whole variable domain, remainder taken from reference TRBV7-3 and TRBJ2-1, is GAGVSQTPSNKVTEKGKYVELRCDPISGHTALYWYRQSLGQGPEFLIYFQGTGAADDSGLPNDRFFAVRPEGSVSTLKIQRTERGDSAVYLCASSSTGGYNEQFFGPGTRLTVL.

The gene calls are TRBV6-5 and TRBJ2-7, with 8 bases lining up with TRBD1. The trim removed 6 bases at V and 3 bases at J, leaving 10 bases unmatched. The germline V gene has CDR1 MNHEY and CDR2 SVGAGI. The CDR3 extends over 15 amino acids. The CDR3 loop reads CASSRGGQGNYEQYF. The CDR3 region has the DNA TGTGCCAGCAGCCGGGGCGGACAGGGTAACTACGAGCAGTACTTC.

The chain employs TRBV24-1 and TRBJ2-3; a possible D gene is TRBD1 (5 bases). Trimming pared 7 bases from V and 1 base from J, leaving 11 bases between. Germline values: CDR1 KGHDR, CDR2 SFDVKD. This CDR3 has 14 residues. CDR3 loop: CATRTGEGTDTQYF. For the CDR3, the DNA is TGTGCCACCAGAACAGGTGAGGGCACAGATACGCAGTATTTT.

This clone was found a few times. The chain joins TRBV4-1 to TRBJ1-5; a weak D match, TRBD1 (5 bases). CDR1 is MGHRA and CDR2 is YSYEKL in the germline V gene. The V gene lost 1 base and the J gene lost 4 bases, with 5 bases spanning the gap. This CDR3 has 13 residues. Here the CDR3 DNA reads TGCGCCAGCAGCCAAGGACAGAATCAGCCCCAGCATTTT. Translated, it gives CASSQGQNQPQHF.

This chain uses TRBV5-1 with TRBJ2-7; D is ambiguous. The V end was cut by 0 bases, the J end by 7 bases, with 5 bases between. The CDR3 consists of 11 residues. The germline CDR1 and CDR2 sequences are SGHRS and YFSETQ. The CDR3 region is CASSLALEQYF. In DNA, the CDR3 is TGCGCCAGCAGCTTGGCCCTGGAGCAGTACTTC.

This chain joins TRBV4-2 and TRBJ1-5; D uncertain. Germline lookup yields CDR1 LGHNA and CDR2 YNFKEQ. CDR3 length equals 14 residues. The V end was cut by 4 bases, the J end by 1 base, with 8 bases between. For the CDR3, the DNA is TGTGCCAGCAGCCCCCATTCAAGCAATCAGCCCCAGCATTTT. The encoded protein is CASSPHSSNQPQHF.

The DNA of the CDR3 is TGCGCCAGCAGCCAAGGAGCGGGGGAGGGCGAGAATGAGCAGTTCTTC. It codes for CASSQGAGEGENEQFF. The rearrangement joins TRBV4-1 to TRBJ2-1; TRBD2 aligns across 8 bases. The junction had 9 bases not matched to a gene; V was cut back by 1 base and J by 7 bases. This CDR3 region has 16 residues. Germline assignment: CDR1 MGHRA and CDR2 YSYEKL.